These 25 T cell receptor beta chains were sequenced from one sample in a study of human T cells and chemical hapten exposure. Time point noted: patch test 2, 6 weeks after DPC sensitization. Treatment of the sample: therapeutic diphenylcyclopropenone sensitization with weekly scalp DPC. TCRdb re-analysed the RACE reads in MiXCR, keeping a single row per CDR3 protein. The repertoire has about 40,000 distinct CDR3 sequences, around 9.3% of them found once; the top ten carry 15%. The specimen comprised whole blood, sampled in connection with sensitization to the hapten diphenylcyclopropenone (DPC). These receptors originate from a woman between 35 and 50 years old with alopecia areata. Some clones in this sample may be carry-over from other donors' samples.

This clonotype was detected many times. The chain uses TRBV9 and TRBJ1-2; D is perhaps TRBD1 (5 bases). CDR1 and CDR2 from the germline V gene are SGDLS and YYNGEE. Trimming stripped 0 bases from V and 0 bases from J, with 9 bases between. The CDR3 has 15 residues. CDR3 bases: TGTGCCAGCAGCGTAGGGGGGTCTACTAACTATGGCTACACCTTC. Translated: CASSVGGSTNYGYTF.

This sequence joins TRBV27 and TRBJ1-2, with 12 positions matching TRBD1. CDR3 length: 15 residues. Trimming at V came to 3 bases and at J to 6 bases, leaving 5 bases not matched to a gene. Germline CDR1 and CDR2: MNHEY and SMNVEV (reference sequence). The CDR3 nucleotides read TGTGCCAGCAGTTTCGGGACAGGGGGCGCGAATGGCTACACCTTC. Amino acid sequence: CASSFGTGGANGYTF.

The table lists this clonotype with many counts. The CDR3 nucleotides read TGCAGTGCTAGCCCCGGGACAGGGGATCCGTATGAGCAGTTCTTC. Protein: CSASPGTGDPYEQFF. V gene TRBV20-1 combines with J gene TRBJ2-1; 10 nucleotides agree with TRBD1. Germline loops: CDR1 DFQATT, CDR2 SNEGSKA (reference sequence). The V segment lost 3 bases and the J segment 8 bases; nucleotides outside the gene matches: 10. The CDR3 spans 15 residues.

This clonotype was seen at least ten times. The CDR3 sequence is CASSSTGDRTEAFF. In DNA, the CDR3 is TGTGCCAGCAGTTCGACAGGGGATCGGACTGAAGCTTTCTTT. The V and J genes are TRBV6-5 and TRBJ1-1; 8 bases fit TRBD1. V trimming: 4 bases; J trimming: 5 bases; junction bases outside the gene matches: 6. This CDR3 spans 14 amino acids. The germline V gene has CDR1 MNHEY and CDR2 SVGAGI.

The rearrangement uses TRBV25-1 and TRBJ1-5; unclear D gene. V shed 1 base and J shed 0 bases, with 10 bases lying between them. Germline loops: CDR1 MGHDK, CDR2 SYGVNS. The CDR3 is made up of 16 amino acids. Written as DNA, the CDR3 is TGTGCCAGCAGTGAATTTTACCGGTATAGCAATCAGCCCCAGCATTTT. This sequence encodes CASSEFYRYSNQPQHF.

This clonotype was counted many times. The chain combines TRBV29-1 with TRBJ2-7; D gene unclear. The CDR3 is 13 residues long. The germline V and J ends were trimmed by 6 bases and 1 base, with 13 bases remaining between them. From germline, CDR1 is SQVTM and CDR2 ANQGSEA. The CDR3 sequence is CSVVWYGSYEQYF. The CDR3 nucleotides are TGCAGCGTCGTTTGGTATGGGTCCTACGAGCAGTACTTC.

This clonotype was seen a few times. This may stem from a read error, because a much larger clone lies one nucleotide away. The V gene is TRBV30, the J gene TRBJ2-4; 7 bases match TRBD1. Losses at the gene ends were 2 bases for V and 9 bases for J; bases not matched to a gene: 7. In germline, CDR1 is GTSNPN, CDR2 SVGIG (reference sequence). CDR3 length: 13 amino acids. This CDR3 is CAWSRTGQTIQYF. The CDR3, as DNA: TGTGCCTGGAGTCGGACAGGCCAAACCATTCAGTACTTC.

The sample holds a few counts of this clonotype. The chain has TRBV30 and TRBJ2-3; 9 bases are shared with TRBD2. Germline-derived CDR1 and CDR2 are GTSNPN and SVGIG (reference sequence). This CDR3 contains 16 residues. Losses at the gene ends were 0 bases for V and 4 bases for J; bases not matched to a gene: 8. The CDR3 spells CAWSVQGLASSDTQYF. The CDR3 bases are TGTGCCTGGAGTGTACAGGGACTAGCTTCGTCAGATACGCAGTATTTT.

This clonotype showed up many times. The chain joins TRBV21-1 to TRBJ2-7. TRBV21-1 is described as a pseudogene. The CDR3 totals 15 residues. CDR3 nucleotide sequence: TGTGCCAGCAGCGAGAACGGTCTCAGCTCCTACGAGCAGTACTTC. Translated: CASSENGLSSYEQYF.

This clonotype was recorded a few times. The chain employs TRBV5-5 and TRBJ2-7, with D perhaps TRBD2 (5 bases). Per germline, CDR1 SGHKS and CDR2 YYEKEE (reference sequence). The CDR3 spans 14 residues. V was clipped by 1 base and J by 3 bases, with 11 bases between them. This CDR3 is CASSLLDGDYEQYF. As DNA, the CDR3 is TGTGCCAGCAGCTTGTTAGACGGGGACTACGAGCAGTACTTC.

At least ten counts were recorded for this clonotype. The V call is TRBV24-1, the J call TRBJ2-1; 7 nucleotides line up with TRBD2. CDR3 length equals 13 residues. Germline assignment: CDR1 KGHDR and CDR2 SFDVKD. The J segment lost 6 bases and the V segment lost 4 bases, leaving 2 bases of the junction unmatched. The CDR3 sequence is CATSEPGGNEQFF. In DNA form, the CDR3 reads TGTGCCACCAGTGAACCGGGGGGCAATGAGCAGTTCTTC.

This clonotype came up many times. The chain recombines TRBV7-6 with TRBJ2-3; D could derive from TRBD1 or TRBD2 (6 bases each). V was shortened by 5 bases and J by 6 bases, with 24 bases between the two germline ends. CDR1 and CDR2 from the germline V gene are SGHVS and FNYEAQ. The CDR3 loop spans 17 amino acids. The CDR3 loop reads CASSPPPSRGRWDTQYF. The DNA of the CDR3 is TGTGCCAGCAGCCCCCCTCCGAGCCGGGGGCGGTGGGATACGCAGTATTTT.

This clonotype was recorded many times. This chain links TRBV18 with TRBJ1-2, with TRBD1 matching over 7 bases. Germline V gives CDR1 KGHSH, CDR2 LQKENI. Germline trimming cut 3 bases from V and 6 bases from J; bases unmatched to any gene: 10. There are 15 residues in the CDR3. The CDR3 reads CASSPPGQPLDGYTF. CDR3 coding DNA: TGTGCCAGCTCACCCCCGGGACAGCCCCTAGATGGCTACACCTTC.

This clonotype was counted many times. J is TRBJ1-1 and V is TRBV7-2, with D perhaps TRBD1 (6 bases). V lost 2 bases and J 3 bases, leaving 10 bases between the germline ends. CDR1 is SGHTA and CDR2 is FQGNSA in the germline V gene. The CDR3 extends over 14 amino acids. The CDR3 DNA follows: TGTGCCAGCAGCTTACAGGGGCTGTACACTGAAGCTTTCTTT. The encoded protein is CASSLQGLYTEAFF.

This clonotype was counted many times. V is TRBV6-1 and J is TRBJ1-4, with D unresolved. The CDR3 has 14 amino acids. Trimming took off 8 bases at V and 7 bases at J, with 17 bases between the two ends. Germline loops: CDR1 MNHNS, CDR2 SASEGT. The CDR3 protein is CASQREGKSEKLFF. CDR3 in DNA: TGTGCCAGCCAGCGCGAAGGGAAGAGTGAAAAACTGTTTTTT.

About this clonotype itself: Compared with germline, one end of the junction differs, possibly owing to a read error. The chain carries TRBV7-2 and TRBJ2-3, with D maybe TRBD1 (6 bases). The CDR3 runs to 14 residues. Germline CDR1 SGHTA, CDR2 FQGNSA. The CDR3 DNA is TGTGCCAGCGGCTTAGACAGGCGCTCGAATACGCAGTATTTT. Protein: CASGLDRRSNTQYF.

The V gene is TRBV20-1, the J gene TRBJ2-2; perhaps D is TRBD1 or TRBD2 (5 bases each). With 2 bases removed from V and 1 base from J, the gap between germline ends came to 11 bases. The CDR3 consists of 15 residues. Germline lookup yields CDR1 DFQATT and CDR2 SNEGSKA (reference sequence). The CDR3, as DNA: TGCAGTGCTAGACCGGGACGGAGGAACACCGGGGAGCTGTTTTTT. This sequence encodes CSARPGRRNTGELFF.

This clonotype appeared many times. This chain joins TRBV6-5 and TRBJ1-6, with 7 bases identical to TRBD1. Per the germline V gene, CDR1 is MNHEY and CDR2 is SVGAGI. The CDR3 covers 15 residues. Trimming cost V 0 bases and J 9 bases; bases outside gene matches: 5. CDR3 nucleotides: TGTGCCAGCAGTTACTCGGGACAGCCTCCTTCACCCCTCCACTTT. Translating it yields CASSYSGQPPSPLHF.

The V gene is TRBV7-2, the J gene TRBJ2-3, with 10 bases matching TRBD2. J gave up 9 bases and V 4 bases, and 13 bases lay outside the gene matches. Looked up from germline, CDR1 is SGHTA and CDR2 is FQGNSA. The CDR3 runs 16 residues. CDR3 in DNA: TGTGCCAGCAGCTCTTCTAGCGGGGGCCCCGCCGTGACGCAGTATTTT. Its protein is CASSSSSGGPAVTQYF.

This clonotype was observed many times. The V call is TRBV4-1, the J call TRBJ1-4, with D perhaps matching TRBD1 (6 bases). V was cut by 3 bases and J by 2 bases, with 16 bases left in between. CDR3 length equals 17 residues. CDR1 is MGHRA and CDR2 is YSYEKL in the germline V gene. CDR3 amino acids: CASSQPWRGHTNEKLFF. The CDR3 nucleotides are TGCGCCAGCAGCCAGCCCTGGCGGGGACACACTAATGAAAAACTGTTTTTT.

The chain uses TRBV19 and TRBJ2-5, with TRBD2 as a possible D gene (5 bases). The V and J ends lost 4 bases and 7 bases respectively, with 13 bases between them. CDR3 length: 13 residues. Germline-derived CDR1 and CDR2 are LNHDA and SQIVND (reference sequence). The CDR3 nucleotides are TGTGCCAGTAGTACCGGGGTCGAGGGGACCCAGTACTTC. Translated: CASSTGVEGTQYF.

This clonotype came up many times. J is TRBJ1-3 and V is TRBV5-1, with TRBD1 identical over 8 bases. The CDR3 totals 15 residues. Unmatched junction bases numbered 3, after V lost 0 bases and J lost 4 bases. Germline V lookup: CDR1 SGHRS, CDR2 YFSETQ. The CDR3 reads CASSLGTGSGNTIYF. The CDR3 DNA reads as TGCGCCAGCAGCTTGGGGACAGGGTCCGGAAACACCATATATTTT.

This clonotype showed up many times. The chain joins TRBV5-1 to TRBJ2-7; no clear D gene. Germline V gene lookup returns CDR1 SGHRS and CDR2 YFSETQ. The germline V and J ends were trimmed by 1 base and 6 bases, with 2 bases remaining between them. The CDR3 loop spans 10 amino acids. The CDR3 bases are TGCGCCAGCAGCTTGTGCGAGCAGTACTTC. Translation gives CASSLCEQYF.

The V and J genes are TRBV28 and TRBJ1-1; 9 bases are a match to TRBD1. Germline V gene sequence: CDR1 MDHEN, CDR2 SYDVKM. CDR3 size: 15 residues. J was trimmed by 4 bases and V by 6 bases; bases with no gene match: 9. The CDR3 DNA sequence: TGTGCCAGCAGCCATACCGGGACAGGGATCACTGAAGCTTTCTTT. It translates to CASSHTGTGITEAFF.

This clonotype was seen many times. The CDR3 DNA sequence: TGTGCTAGTGGTTTGGGACAGGGTCCCTACGAGCAGTACTTC. This sequence encodes CASGLGQGPYEQYF. The chain combines TRBV12-5 with TRBJ2-7; 7 nucleotides agree with TRBD1. Germline V gene sequence: CDR1 LGHNT, CDR2 FRNRAP. Trimming at V came to 1 base and at J to 2 bases, leaving 2 bases not matched to a gene. CDR3 length: 14 residues.